This T cell receptor beta chain was found in a study of cytomegalovirus exposure and HLA in healthy donors. Healthy bone marrow donors made up the donors. Findings of the study overall: It was reported in a later analysis that an Asian-associated ancestry cluster showed fewer N-insertions than the approximately 690-donor mean. From TCR beta sequences, most subjects' HLA-A and HLA-B alleles were reportedly predicted accurately.

Use of 60 Vbeta and 13 Jbeta primers characterized the PCR. The data were produced by immunoSEQ multiplex PCR, yet TCRdb's version contains in-frame clones alone and is incomplete. This sample has about 140,000 clones, with approximately 71% found just once. CDR1 is MGHRA, CDR2 YSYEKL, per germline. The J segment lost 8 bases and the V segment lost 4 bases, leaving 10 bases of the junction unmatched. This CDR3 has 15 amino acids. Turning to this clone: Antigen unknown.

Material for sequencing was PBMCs. This sequence originates from a woman between 45 and 60 years old in good health and CMV-seronegative. This chain uses TRBV4-1 with TRBJ1-2; 10 positions agree with TRBD1. The CDR3 DNA sequence: TGCGCCAGCAGCCTCCTCCTCGGGACAGGGGACGGCTACACCTTC. Translation: CASSLLLGTGDGYTF.